This TCR beta chain was identified in a study of T cell changes during pregnancy in multiple sclerosis. The method was immunoSEQ multiplex PCR; TCRdb's version includes in-frame clones alone and lacks a portion of them. The sample carries about 39,000 clones, nearly 90% recorded once. The receptor was isolated from a female donor with multiple sclerosis, enrolled in a pregnancy study. Sequenced here: CD8+ T cells from peripheral blood mononuclear cells, sampled in the first trimester of pregnancy.

The CDR3 loop reads CASSPRDSYTEAFF. The CDR3 region has the DNA TGCGCCAGCAGCCCCCGGGACAGCTACACTGAAGCTTTCTTT. The chain couples TRBV4-1 to TRBJ1-1; 7 bases map to TRBD1. The V gene end was trimmed by 4 bases and the J gene end by 3 bases; junction bases not matched to a gene: 5. Germline V lookup: CDR1 MGHRA, CDR2 YSYEKL. CDR3 length: 14 amino acids.